This entry lists 20 T cell receptor beta chains sequenced from one sample in a study of Graves' ophthalmopathy and Graves' hyperthyroidism. From RNA, the CDR3 regions of TCR beta chains were amplified and sequenced. First-round RT-PCR employed HTBI primers, with a second-round multiplex PCR after it. TCRdb analysed the multiplex PCR reads with MiXCR anew, one entry per CDR3 protein. This repertoire shows around 1.1 million distinct CDR3 sequences, roughly two fifths found once; its top ten account for 11%. The sample taken for sequencing was peripheral blood or thyroid tissue (not recorded which). These receptor sequences come from an adult man with Graves' hyperthyroidism.

V usage is TRBV10-3 and J usage is TRBJ1-3; D gene uncertain. The CDR3 sequence is 13 residues long. V was pared by 9 bases and J by 2 bases, with 11 bases between. The germline CDR1 and CDR2 sequences are ENHRY and SYGVKD. This CDR3 is CAIRAGTGNTIYF. CDR3 coding DNA: TGTGCCATTAGGGCGGGGACTGGAAACACCATATATTTT.

This clonotype was seen a single time. One end of the junction is discordant with germline, which a read error may explain. The rearrangement links TRBV10-3 to TRBJ1-6; D might be TRBD1 (6 bases). Germline CDR1 ENHRY, CDR2 SYGVKD. This CDR3 comprises 16 residues. For the CDR3, the DNA is TGTGCCAGCAGTTACCGCCCGGGACAATATAATTCACCCCTCCACTTT. It yields the protein CASSYRPGQYNSPLHF.

This clonotype showed up many times. This chain connects TRBV4-1 to TRBJ2-7; no definite D call. V lost 0 bases and J 5 bases, leaving 11 bases between the germline ends. Germline V gene lookup returns CDR1 MGHRA and CDR2 YSYEKL. This CDR3 region has 14 residues. The CDR3 DNA reads as TGCGCCAGCAGCCAAGAGGGTTCTTACCACGAGCAGTACTTC. It yields the protein CASSQEGSYHEQYF.

As to this clonotype: Because it lacks the conserved phenylalanine or tryptophan at the end, this CDR3 is likely a read error. The DNA is left out, because the CDR3 cannot be placed on it with certainty; the CDR3 is given as TCRdb lists it. The chain carries TRBV12-3 or TRBV12-4 and TRBJ2-7. The CDR3 region is 8 residues in length, termini included. CDR3 protein: CASSLEAR.

This clonotype was found many times. V is TRBV20-1 and J is TRBJ1-1; 10 bases fit TRBD1. Germline V gene lookup returns CDR1 DFQATT and CDR2 SNEGSKA (reference sequence). CDR3 size: 13 residues. The ends lost 6 bases at V and 4 bases at J; junction bases unmatched: 5. The DNA for the CDR3 is TGCAGTGCGAGACAGGGGGCGGGCACTGAAGCTTTCTTT. Protein sequence: CSARQGAGTEAFF.

The J gene is TRBJ2-5, the V gene TRBV6-5, with 11 positions matching TRBD1. Germline values: CDR1 MNHEY, CDR2 SVGAGI. Trimming removed 2 bases from V and 4 bases from J; junction bases left unmatched: 9. The CDR3 extends over 17 amino acids. This chain's CDR3 is CASSYLPGQGAVETQYF. CDR3 nucleotide sequence: TGTGCCAGCAGTTACCTTCCTGGACAGGGGGCCGTAGAGACCCAGTACTTC.

Regarding this clonotype: The junction departs from the called germline gene at one end, perhaps through a read error. V and J are TRBV25-1 and TRBJ2-4; D uncertain. CDR3 length: 12 residues. CDR1 and CDR2 from the germline V gene are MGHDK and SYGVNS. CDR3 sequence (DNA): TGTGCCAGCACCTTGGGGAAAAACATTCGGTACTTC. Translating it yields CASTLGKNIRYF.

This clonotype was seen many times. This chain uses TRBV6-5 with TRBJ2-6; no definite D call. CDR1 is MNHEY, CDR2 SVGAGI, per germline. Trimming removed 2 bases at V and 7 bases at J, with 12 bases between. The CDR3 has 15 residues. This CDR3 is CASSYGREVANVLTF. The CDR3, as DNA: TGTGCCAGCAGTTACGGTCGAGAGGTTGCCAACGTCCTGACTTTC.

This clonotype was seen a few times. This chain uses TRBV5-8 with TRBJ1-6; the match to TRBD1 covers 8 bases. J gave up 9 bases and V 0 bases, and 2 bases lay outside the gene matches. The CDR3 has 14 amino acids. Germline V gene lookup returns CDR1 SGHTS and CDR2 YDEGEE. The CDR3 coding sequence is TGTGCCAGCAGCTTGGACAGGGGGACTTCACCCCTCCACTTT. It specifies CASSLDRGTSPLHF.

V usage is TRBV10-3 and J usage is TRBJ1-2, with no clear D. The germline V and J ends were trimmed by 3 bases and 4 bases, with 12 bases remaining between them. The CDR3 is made up of 14 amino acids. CDR1 is ENHRY, CDR2 SYGVKD, per germline. The CDR3 DNA sequence: TGTGCCATCAGTGATGTGATGGGCGGCTATGGCTACACCTTC. Residues: CAISDVMGGYGYTF.

This clonotype was observed at least ten times. V gene TRBV20-1 combines with J gene TRBJ2-5, with no clear D. The germline CDR1 and CDR2 sequences are DFQATT and SNEGSKA (reference sequence). The CDR3 consists of 10 residues. The DNA of the CDR3 is TGCAGCCCCCAGACGGAGACCCAGTACTTC. Its protein is CSPQTETQYF.

The chain joins TRBV29-1 to TRBJ2-5, with D possibly matching TRBD2 (5 bases). V gave up 7 bases and J gave up 5 bases, with 17 bases separating them. The length of the CDR3 is 13 residues. Germline V gene sequence: CDR1 SQVTM, CDR2 ANQGSEA. This chain's CDR3 is CSAPGTRVETQYF. CDR3 nucleotides: TGCAGCGCCCCGGGAACCCGGGTGGAGACCCAGTACTTC. The complete variable domain, with remaining parts taken from reference TRBV29-1 and TRBJ2-5, reads SAVISQKPSRDICQRGTSLTIQCQVDSQVTMMFWYRQQPGQSLTLIATANQGSEATYESGFVIDKFPISRPNLTFSTLTVSNMSPEDSSIYLCSAPGTRVETQYFGPGTRLLVL.

The CDR3 bases are TGCAGTGCTACACCACAAGACAGATTCAATCAGCCCCAGCATTTT. Translation: CSATPQDRFNQPQHF. The chain uses TRBV20-1 and TRBJ1-5, with D possibly being TRBD1 (5 bases). V lost 4 bases to trimming and J lost 3 bases, with 16 bases between them. The CDR3 has 15 amino acids. The germline V gene encodes CDR1 DFQATT and CDR2 SNEGSKA (reference sequence).

This clonotype was observed at least ten times. The rearrangement joins TRBV29-1 to TRBJ2-2; 9 bases are shared with TRBD1. Germline CDR1 reads SQVTM; CDR2 reads ANQGSEA. This CDR3 is 15 amino acids long. With 7 bases clipped from V and 8 bases from J, the junction kept 14 bases outside the gene matches. The CDR3 DNA reads TGCAGCGGCAAATTGGGGACAGGGACTTCAGGGGAGCTGTTTTTT. Protein sequence: CSGKLGTGTSGELFF.

This clonotype was found many times. This CDR3 is missing its conserved last phenylalanine or tryptophan, likely due to a read error. V is TRBV12-3 or TRBV12-4 and J is TRBJ1-1, with no clear D. The CDR3 extends over 12 amino acids. Trimming shortened V by 5 bases and J by 7 bases, and 11 bases separated the two germline ends. The CDR3 DNA reads as TGTGCCAGCAGTCCAGGACCCCTTGAAGCTTTCCTT. Translating it yields CASSPGPLEAFL.

The genes are TRBV19 and TRBJ2-2; tentative D call: TRBD1 (6 bases). The V gene's germline CDR1 is LNHDA and CDR2 SQIVND (reference sequence). There are 14 residues in the CDR3. V shed 11 bases and J shed 0 bases, with 13 bases lying between them. CDR3: CAASGHANTGELFF. The CDR3 DNA sequence: TGTGCCGCGTCGGGACACGCGAACACCGGGGAGCTGTTTTTT.

V is TRBV10-3 and J is TRBJ2-7; 7 bases match TRBD2. CDR3 length: 13 residues. Germline V gene data show CDR1 as ENHRY and CDR2 as SYGVKD. V was pared by 6 bases and J by 7 bases, with 9 bases of the junction left unmatched. As DNA, the CDR3 is TGTGCCATCAGCCCCGGACTGCGGGGGGAGCAGTACTTC. This sequence encodes CAISPGLRGEQYF.

The V and J genes are TRBV9 and TRBJ2-2; D unclear. CDR3 length equals 15 residues. Germline V gene lookup returns CDR1 SGDLS and CDR2 YYNGEE. Trimming removed 1 base from V and 7 bases from J, with 14 bases in between. The CDR3 reads CASSVSKGYGGELFF. CDR3 coding DNA: TGTGCCAGCAGCGTATCCAAAGGATACGGCGGGGAGCTGTTTTTT.

Ten or more counts support this clonotype. The rearrangement links TRBV5-1 to TRBJ1-5; D is ambiguous. Germline CDR1 reads SGHRS; CDR2 reads YFSETQ. The CDR3 runs 14 residues. Trimming pared 1 base from V and 7 bases from J, leaving 12 bases between. The CDR3 is CASSLHGPGQPQHF. The CDR3 DNA follows: TGCGCCAGCAGCTTGCATGGGCCCGGACAGCCCCAGCATTTT.

This clonotype was detected ten times or more. The chain combines TRBV7-8 with TRBJ1-4; D unresolved. The CDR3 is 11 residues long. Deletions cut 4 bases from V and 8 bases from J, with 5 bases between. Germline V lookup: CDR1 SGHVS, CDR2 FQNEAQ. The CDR3 nucleotides are TGTGCCAGCAGCTCAAAGGAAAAACTGTTTTTT. Translation: CASSSKEKLFF.